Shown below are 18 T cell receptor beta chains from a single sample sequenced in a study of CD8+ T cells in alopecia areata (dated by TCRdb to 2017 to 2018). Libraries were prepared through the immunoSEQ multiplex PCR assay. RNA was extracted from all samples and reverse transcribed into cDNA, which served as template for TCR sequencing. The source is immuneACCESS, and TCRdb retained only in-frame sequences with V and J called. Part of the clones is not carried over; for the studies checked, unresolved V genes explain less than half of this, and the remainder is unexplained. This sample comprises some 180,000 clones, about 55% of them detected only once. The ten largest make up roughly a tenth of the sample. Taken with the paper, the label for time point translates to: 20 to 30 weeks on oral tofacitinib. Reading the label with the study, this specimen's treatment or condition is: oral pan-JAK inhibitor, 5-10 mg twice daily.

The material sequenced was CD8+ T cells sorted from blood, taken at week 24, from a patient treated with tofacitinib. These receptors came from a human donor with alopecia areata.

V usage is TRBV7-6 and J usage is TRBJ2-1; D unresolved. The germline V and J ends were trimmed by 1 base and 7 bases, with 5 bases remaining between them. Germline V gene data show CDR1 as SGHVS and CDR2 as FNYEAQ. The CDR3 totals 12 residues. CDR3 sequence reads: CASSLGVNEQFF. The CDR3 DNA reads TGTGCCAGCAGCTTAGGAGTGAATGAGCAGTTCTTC.

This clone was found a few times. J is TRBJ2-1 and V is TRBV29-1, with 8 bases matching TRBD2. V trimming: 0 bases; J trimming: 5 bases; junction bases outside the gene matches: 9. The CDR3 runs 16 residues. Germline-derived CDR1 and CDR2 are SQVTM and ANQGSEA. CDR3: CSVEDPGGALDNEQFF. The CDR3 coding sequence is TGCAGCGTTGAAGATCCCGGGGGGGCCTTAGACAATGAGCAGTTCTTC.

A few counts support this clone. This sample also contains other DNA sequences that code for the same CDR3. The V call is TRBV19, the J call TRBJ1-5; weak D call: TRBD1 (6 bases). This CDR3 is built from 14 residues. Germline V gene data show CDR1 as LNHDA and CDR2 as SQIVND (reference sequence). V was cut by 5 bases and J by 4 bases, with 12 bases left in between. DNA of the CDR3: TGTGCCAGTAGTGTCCGGGACACTAATCAGCCCCAGCATTTT. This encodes CASSVRDTNQPQHF.

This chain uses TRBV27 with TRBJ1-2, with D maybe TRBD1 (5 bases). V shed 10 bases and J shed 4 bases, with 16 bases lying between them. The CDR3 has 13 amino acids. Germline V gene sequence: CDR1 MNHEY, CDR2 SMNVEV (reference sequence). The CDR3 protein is CATRDLGGYGYTF. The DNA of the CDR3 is TGTGCCACCCGGGATCTCGGGGGCTATGGCTACACCTTC.

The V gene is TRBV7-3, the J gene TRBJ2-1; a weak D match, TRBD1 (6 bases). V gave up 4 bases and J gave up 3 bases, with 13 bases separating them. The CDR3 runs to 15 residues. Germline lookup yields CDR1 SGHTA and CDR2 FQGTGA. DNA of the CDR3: TGTGCCAGCAGCTCCGGGACGGGACACTACAATGAGCAGTTCTTC. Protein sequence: CASSSGTGHYNEQFF.

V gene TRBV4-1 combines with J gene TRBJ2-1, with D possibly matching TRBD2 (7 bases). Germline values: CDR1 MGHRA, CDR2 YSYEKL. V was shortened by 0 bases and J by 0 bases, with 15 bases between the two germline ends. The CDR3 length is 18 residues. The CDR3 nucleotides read TGCGCCAGCAGCCAAGATGTGGGGGGGCAAAGCTCCTACAATGAGCAGTTCTTC. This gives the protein CASSQDVGGQSSYNEQFF.

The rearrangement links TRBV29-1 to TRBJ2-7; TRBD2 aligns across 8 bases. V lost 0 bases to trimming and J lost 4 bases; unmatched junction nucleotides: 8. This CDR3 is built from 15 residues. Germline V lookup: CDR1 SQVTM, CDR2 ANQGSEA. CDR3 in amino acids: CSVEDLVAGTYEQYF. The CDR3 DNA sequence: TGCAGCGTTGAAGATCTGGTAGCGGGGACATACGAGCAGTACTTC.

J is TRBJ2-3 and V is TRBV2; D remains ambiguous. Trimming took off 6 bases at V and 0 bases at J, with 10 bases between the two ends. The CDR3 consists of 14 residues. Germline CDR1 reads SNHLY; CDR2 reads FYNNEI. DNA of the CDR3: TGTGCCAGCAGGTATCTAGGGAGCACAGATACGCAGTATTTT. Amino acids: CASRYLGSTDTQYF. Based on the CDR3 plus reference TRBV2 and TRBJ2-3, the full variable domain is EPEVTQTPSHQVTQMGQEVILRCVPISNHLYFYWYRQILGQKVEFLVSFYNNEISEKSEIFDDQFSVERPDGSNFTLKIRSTKLEDSAMYFCASRYLGSTDTQYFGPGTRLTVL.

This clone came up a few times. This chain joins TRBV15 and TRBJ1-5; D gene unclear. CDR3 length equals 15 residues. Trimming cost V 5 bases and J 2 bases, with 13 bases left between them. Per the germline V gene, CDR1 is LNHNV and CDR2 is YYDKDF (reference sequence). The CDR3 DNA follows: TGTGCCACCAGCGGTGATGTAACCCGCAATCAGCCCCAGCATTTT. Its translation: CATSGDVTRNQPQHF.

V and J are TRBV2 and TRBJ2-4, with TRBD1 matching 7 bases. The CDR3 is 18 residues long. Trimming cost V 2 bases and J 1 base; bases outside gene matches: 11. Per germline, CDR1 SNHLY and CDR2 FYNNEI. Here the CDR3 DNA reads TGTGCCAGCAGTGAAAGAGTACAGGGGTCTTCGGCCAAAAACATTCAGTACTTC. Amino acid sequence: CASSERVQGSSAKNIQYF.

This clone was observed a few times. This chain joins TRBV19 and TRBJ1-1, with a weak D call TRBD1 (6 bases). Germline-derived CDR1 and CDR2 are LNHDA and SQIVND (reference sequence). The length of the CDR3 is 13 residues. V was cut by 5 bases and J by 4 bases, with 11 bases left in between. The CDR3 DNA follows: TGTGCCAGTAGTGTGGGACAAAGCACTGAAGCTTTCTTT. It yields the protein CASSVGQSTEAFF.

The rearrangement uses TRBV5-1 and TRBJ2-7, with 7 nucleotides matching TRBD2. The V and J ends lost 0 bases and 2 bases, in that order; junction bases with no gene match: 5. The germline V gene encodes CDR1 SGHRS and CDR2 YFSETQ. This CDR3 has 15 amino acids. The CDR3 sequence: CASSLASGPAYEQYF. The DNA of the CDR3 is TGCGCCAGCAGCTTGGCTAGCGGCCCAGCCTACGAGCAGTACTTC.

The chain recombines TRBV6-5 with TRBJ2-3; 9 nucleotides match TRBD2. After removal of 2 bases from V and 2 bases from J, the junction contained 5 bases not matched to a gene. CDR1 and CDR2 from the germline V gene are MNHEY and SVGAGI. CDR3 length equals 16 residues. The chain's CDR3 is CASSYNLAGTTDTQYF. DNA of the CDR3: TGTGCCAGCAGTTACAACCTAGCGGGGACCACAGATACGCAGTATTTT.

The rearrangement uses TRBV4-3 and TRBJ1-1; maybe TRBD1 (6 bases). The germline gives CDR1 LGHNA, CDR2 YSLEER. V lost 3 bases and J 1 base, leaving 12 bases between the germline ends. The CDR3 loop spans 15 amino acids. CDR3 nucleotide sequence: TGCGCCAGCAGCCAGAACCCGACAGGGAACACTGAAGCTTTCTTT. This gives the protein CASSQNPTGNTEAFF.

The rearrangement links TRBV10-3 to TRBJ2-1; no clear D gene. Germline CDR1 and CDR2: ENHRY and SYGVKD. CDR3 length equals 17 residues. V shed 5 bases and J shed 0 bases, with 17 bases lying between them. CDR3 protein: CAISRPHFASSYNEQFF. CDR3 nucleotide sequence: TGTGCCATCAGTCGACCTCACTTCGCCAGCTCCTACAATGAGCAGTTCTTC.

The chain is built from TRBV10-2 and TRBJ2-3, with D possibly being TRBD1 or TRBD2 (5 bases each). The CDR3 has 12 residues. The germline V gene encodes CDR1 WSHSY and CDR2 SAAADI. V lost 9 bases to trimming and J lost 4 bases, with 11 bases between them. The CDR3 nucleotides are TGCGCCAGTGGAGAGGGGCCAGATACGCAGTATTTT. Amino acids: CASGEGPDTQYF.

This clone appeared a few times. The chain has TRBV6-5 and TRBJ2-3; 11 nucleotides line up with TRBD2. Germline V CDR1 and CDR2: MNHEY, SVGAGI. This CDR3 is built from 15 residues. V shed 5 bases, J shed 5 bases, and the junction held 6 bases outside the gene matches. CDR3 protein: CASSPTLAGEDTQYF. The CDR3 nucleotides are TGTGCCAGCAGTCCCACACTAGCGGGGGAAGATACGCAGTATTTT.

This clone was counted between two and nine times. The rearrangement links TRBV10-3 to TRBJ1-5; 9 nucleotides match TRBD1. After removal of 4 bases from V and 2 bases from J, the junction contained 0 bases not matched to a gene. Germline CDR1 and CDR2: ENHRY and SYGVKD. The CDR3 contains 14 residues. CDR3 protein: CAISGTGGNQPQHF. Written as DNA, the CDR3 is TGTGCCATCAGTGGGACAGGGGGCAATCAGCCCCAGCATTTT.